This T cell receptor beta chain was sequenced for a study of blood T cell repertoires in COVID-19. Study-wide context: Samples of COVID-19 (acute and convalescent) were obtained from the United States, Italy and Spain.

This CDR3 has 16 residues. V was clipped by 3 bases and J by 4 bases; unmatched bases: 8. Germline V CDR1 and CDR2: KGHDR, SFDVKD. Assay used: immunoSEQ multiplex PCR; TCRdb lists only in-frame clones, some missing. Of nearly 350,000 clones detected, 85% to 90% appear once; the ten largest clones hold just under 7.5%. This clonotype was sampled from a woman in her 70s with COVID-19, enrolled during active disease. The gene calls are TRBV24-1 and TRBJ2-5, with 9 bases that match TRBD1. The specimen sequenced was peripheral blood. CDR3 DNA: TGTGCCACCAGTGATACCCGACAGGGGGGAGGAGAGACCCAGTACTTC. Translated: CATSDTRQGGGETQYF.